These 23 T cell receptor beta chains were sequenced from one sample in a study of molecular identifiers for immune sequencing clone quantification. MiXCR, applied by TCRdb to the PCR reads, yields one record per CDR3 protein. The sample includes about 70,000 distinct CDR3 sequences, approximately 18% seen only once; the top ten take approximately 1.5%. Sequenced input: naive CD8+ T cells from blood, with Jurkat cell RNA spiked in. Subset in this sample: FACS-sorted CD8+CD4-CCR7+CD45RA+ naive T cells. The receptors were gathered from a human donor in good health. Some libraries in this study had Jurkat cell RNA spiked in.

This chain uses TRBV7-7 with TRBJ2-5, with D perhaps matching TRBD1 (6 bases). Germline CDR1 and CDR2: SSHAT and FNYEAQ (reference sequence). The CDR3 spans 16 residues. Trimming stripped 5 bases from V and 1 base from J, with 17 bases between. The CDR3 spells CASSPGTCGGQETQYF. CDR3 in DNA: TGTGCCAGCAGCCCCGGGACATGTGGGGGCCAAGAGACCCAGTACTTC.

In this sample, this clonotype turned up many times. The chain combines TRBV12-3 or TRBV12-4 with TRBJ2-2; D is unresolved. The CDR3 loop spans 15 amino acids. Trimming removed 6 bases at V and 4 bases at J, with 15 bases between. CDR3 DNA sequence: TGTGCCAGCAGATTTCCGTCCTCTGCCACCGGGGAGCTGTTTTTT. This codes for CASRFPSSATGELFF.

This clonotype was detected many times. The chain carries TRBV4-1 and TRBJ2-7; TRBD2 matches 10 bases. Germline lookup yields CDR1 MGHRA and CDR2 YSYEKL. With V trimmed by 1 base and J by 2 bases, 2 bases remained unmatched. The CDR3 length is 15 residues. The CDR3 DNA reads TGCGCCAGCAGCCAAGTACTAGCGGGACCCTACGAGCAGTACTTC. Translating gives CASSQVLAGPYEQYF.

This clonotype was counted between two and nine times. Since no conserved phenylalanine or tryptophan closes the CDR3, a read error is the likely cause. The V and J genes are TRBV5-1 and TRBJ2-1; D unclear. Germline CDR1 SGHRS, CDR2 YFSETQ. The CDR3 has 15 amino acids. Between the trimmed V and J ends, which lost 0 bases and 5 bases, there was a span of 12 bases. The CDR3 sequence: CASSLGSATHNEQFL. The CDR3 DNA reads TGCGCCAGCAGCTTGGGCAGTGCTACTCACAATGAGCAGTTCCTC.

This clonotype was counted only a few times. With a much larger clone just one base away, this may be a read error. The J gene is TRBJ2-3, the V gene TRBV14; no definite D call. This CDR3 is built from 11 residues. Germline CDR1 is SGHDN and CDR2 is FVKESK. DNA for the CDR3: TGTGCCAGCAGCCAGGGGAATACGCGGTATTTT. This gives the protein CASSQGNTRYF. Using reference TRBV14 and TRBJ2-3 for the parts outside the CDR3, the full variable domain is EAGVTQFPSHSVIEKGQTVTLRCDPISGHDNLYWYRRVMGKEIKFLLHFVKESKQDESGMPNNRFLAERTGGTYSTLKVQPAELEDSGVYFCASSQGNTRYFGPGTRLTVL.

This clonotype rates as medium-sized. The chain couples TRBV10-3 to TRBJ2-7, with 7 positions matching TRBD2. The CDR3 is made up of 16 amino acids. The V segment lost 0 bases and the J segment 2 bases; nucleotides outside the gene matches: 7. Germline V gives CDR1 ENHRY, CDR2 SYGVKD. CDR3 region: CAISESGSAGAYEQYF. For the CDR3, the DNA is TGTGCCATCAGTGAGTCAGGGAGCGCGGGGGCCTACGAGCAGTACTTC.

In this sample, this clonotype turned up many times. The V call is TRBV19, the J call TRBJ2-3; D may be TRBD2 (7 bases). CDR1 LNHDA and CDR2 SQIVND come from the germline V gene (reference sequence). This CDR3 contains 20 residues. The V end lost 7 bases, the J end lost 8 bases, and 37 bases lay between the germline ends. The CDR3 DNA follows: TGTGCCAGTACCATTGTCCCAGGGGAGGGGCCCAATCTAGGTCATCGTACGCAGTATTTT. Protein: CASTIVPGEGPNLGHRTQYF.

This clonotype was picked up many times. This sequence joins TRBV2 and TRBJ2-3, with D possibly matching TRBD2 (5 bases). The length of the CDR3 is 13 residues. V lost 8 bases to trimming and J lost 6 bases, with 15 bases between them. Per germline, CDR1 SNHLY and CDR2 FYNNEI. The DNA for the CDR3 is TGTGCCAGCGCCAAGAGCGGCGCGGATACGCAGTATTTT. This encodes CASAKSGADTQYF.

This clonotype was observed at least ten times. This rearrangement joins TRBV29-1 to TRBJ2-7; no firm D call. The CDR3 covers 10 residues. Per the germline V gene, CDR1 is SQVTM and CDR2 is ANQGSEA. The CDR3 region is CSAFGDEQYF. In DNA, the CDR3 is TGCAGTGCATTTGGAGACGAGCAGTACTTC.

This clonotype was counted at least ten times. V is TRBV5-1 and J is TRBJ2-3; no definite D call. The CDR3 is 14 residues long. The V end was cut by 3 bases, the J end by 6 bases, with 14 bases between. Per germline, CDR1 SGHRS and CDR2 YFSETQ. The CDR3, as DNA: TGCGCCAGCAGCTCCCATGGGTCTACGGATACGCAGTATTTT. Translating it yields CASSSHGSTDTQYF.

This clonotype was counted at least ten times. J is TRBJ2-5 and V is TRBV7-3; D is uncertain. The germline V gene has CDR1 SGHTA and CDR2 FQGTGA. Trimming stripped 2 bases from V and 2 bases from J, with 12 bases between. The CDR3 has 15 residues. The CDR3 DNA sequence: TGTGCCAGCAGCTTAGGTTGGGGTGGGCAAGAGACCCAGTACTTC. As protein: CASSLGWGGQETQYF.

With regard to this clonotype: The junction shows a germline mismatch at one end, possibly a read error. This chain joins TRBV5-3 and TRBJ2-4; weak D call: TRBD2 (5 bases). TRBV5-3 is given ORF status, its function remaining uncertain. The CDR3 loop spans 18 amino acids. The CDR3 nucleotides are TGTGCCAGCAGCGTTACCCCCGGGAAATACCTAGCCAAAACCATTCAGTACTTC. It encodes CASSVTPGKYLAKTIQYF.

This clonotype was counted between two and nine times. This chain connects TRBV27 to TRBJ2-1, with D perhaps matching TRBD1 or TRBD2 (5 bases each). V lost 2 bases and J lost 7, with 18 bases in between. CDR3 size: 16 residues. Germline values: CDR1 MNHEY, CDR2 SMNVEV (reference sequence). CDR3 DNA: TGTGCCAGCAGTTTAGGGGGTGGGGTAATTGGTAATGAGCAGTTCTTC. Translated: CASSLGGGVIGNEQFF.

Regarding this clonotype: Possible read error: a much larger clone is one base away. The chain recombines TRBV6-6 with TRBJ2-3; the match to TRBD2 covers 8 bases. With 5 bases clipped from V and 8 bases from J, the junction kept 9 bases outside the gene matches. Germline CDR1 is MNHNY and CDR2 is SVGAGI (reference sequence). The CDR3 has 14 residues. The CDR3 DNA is TGTGCCAGCAGTGCAGCGGGAGTGATAGGTACGCAGTATTTT. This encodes CASSAAGVIGTQYF.

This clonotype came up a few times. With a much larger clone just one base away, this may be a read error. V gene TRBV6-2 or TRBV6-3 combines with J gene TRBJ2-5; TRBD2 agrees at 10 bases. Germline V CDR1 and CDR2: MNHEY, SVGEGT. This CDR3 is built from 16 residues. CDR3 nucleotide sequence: TGTGCCAGCAGTTCCGGACTAGCGGTTCCACAAGAGACCCGGTACTTC. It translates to CASSSGLAVPQETRYF.

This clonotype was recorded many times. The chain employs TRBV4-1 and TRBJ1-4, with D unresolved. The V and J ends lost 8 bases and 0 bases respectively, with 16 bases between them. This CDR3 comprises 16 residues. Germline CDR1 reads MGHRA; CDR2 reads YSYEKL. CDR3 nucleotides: TGCGCCAGCCGCCTTTTTGAGGCAGCAACTAATGAAAAACTGTTTTTT. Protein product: CASRLFEAATNEKLFF.

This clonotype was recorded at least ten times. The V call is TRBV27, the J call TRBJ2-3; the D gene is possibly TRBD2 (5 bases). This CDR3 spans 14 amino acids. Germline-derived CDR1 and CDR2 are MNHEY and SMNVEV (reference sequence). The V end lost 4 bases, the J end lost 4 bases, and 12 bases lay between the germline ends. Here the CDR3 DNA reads TGTGCCAGCAGTTCAGGTAGCGTGGCAGATACGCAGTATTTT. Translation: CASSSGSVADTQYF.

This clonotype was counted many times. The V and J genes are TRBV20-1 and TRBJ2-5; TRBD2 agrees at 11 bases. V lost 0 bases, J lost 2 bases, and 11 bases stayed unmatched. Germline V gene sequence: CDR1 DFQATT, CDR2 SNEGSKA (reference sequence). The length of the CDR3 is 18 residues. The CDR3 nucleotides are TGCAGTGCTAGAGACCTACAACTAGCGGGAGTTCGGCAAGAGACCCAGTACTTC. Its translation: CSARDLQLAGVRQETQYF.

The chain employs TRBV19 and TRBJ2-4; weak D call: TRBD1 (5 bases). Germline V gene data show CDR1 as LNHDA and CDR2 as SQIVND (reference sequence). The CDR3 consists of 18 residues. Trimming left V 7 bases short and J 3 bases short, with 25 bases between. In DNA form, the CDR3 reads TGTGCCAGTACCCCCTTCGTGGGGCGGCTTGGTGGCAAAAACATTCAGTACTTC. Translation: CASTPFVGRLGGKNIQYF. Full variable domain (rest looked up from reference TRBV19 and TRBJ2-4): DGGITQSPKYLFRKEGQNVTLSCEQNLNHDAMYWYRQDPGQGLRLIYYSQIVNDFQKGDIAEGYSVSREKKESFPLTVTSAQKNPTAFYLCASTPFVGRLGGKNIQYFGAGTRLSVL.

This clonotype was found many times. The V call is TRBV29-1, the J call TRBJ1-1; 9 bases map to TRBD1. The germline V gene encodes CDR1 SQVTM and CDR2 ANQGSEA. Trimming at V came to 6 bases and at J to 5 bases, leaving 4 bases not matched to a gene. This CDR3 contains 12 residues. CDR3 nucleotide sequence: TGCAGCGTGGGGACAGGGATAACTGAAGCTTTCTTT. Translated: CSVGTGITEAFF.

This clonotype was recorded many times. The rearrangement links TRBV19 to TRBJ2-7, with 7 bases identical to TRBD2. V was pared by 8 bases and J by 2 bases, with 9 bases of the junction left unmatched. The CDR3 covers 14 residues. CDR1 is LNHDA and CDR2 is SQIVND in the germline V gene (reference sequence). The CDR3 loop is CASSPGGGPYEQYF. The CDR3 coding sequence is TGTGCCAGTTCTCCGGGCGGGGGACCCTACGAGCAGTACTTC. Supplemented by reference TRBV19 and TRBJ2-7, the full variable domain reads DGGITQSPKYLFRKEGQNVTLSCEQNLNHDAMYWYRQDPGQGLRLIYYSQIVNDFQKGDIAEGYSVSREKKESFPLTVTSAQKNPTAFYLCASSPGGGPYEQYFGPGTRLTVT.

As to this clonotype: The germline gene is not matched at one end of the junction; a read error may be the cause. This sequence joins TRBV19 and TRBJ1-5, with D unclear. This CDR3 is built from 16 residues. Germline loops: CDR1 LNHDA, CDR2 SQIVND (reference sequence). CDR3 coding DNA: TGTGCCAGTAGTATGGCAGGCGTCTCTAGCAATCAGCCCCGGCATTTT. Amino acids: CASSMAGVSSNQPRHF.

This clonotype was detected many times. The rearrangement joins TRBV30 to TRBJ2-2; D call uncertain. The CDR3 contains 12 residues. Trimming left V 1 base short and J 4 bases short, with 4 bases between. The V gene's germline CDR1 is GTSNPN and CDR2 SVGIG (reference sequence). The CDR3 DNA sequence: TGTGCCTGGAGTGATAGCACCGGGGAGCTGTTTTTT. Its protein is CAWSDSTGELFF.